These 16 T cell receptor beta chains were all obtained from the same sample, sequenced in a study of T-cell memory formation after mild COVID-19 (dated by TCRdb to the early 2020s). The library was made by 5' RACE. Data came from an Illumina NovaSeq 6000. The public sequencing data were trimmed at Q25 with fastp and processed into clonotypes with MiXCR by TCRdb, which kept only in-frame beta chains. Entries that share a CDR3 protein sequence are merged under the most common genes and DNA. The sample includes more than 250,000 distinct CDR3 sequences, with about 17% observed a single time. About 23% of the sample goes to the ten largest clones. Material: PBMCs or a T cell subset sorted from them (not recorded which). These receptors all stem from a man between 18 and 35 years old who had mild COVID-19 (a few samples of this study predate the infection). The sample titles of this study are shuffled in the database, so cell type and time point are left out; the donor was told from shared clones.

This clonotype was detected a few times. The chain joins TRBV6-2 or TRBV6-3 to TRBJ2-1, with D perhaps TRBD1 or TRBD2 (6 bases each). The germline CDR1 and CDR2 sequences are MNHEY and SVGEGT. The CDR3 contains 14 residues. Trimming stripped 4 bases from V and 9 bases from J, with 16 bases between. CDR3 in amino acids: CASSWGALLSEQFF. The CDR3 nucleotides are TGTGCCAGCAGTTGGGGGGCCTTGCTTAGTGAGCAGTTCTTC.

This clonotype was counted between two and nine times. CDR3 loop: CASSSQGRQTQYF. The CDR3 DNA follows: TGTGCCAGCAGTTCCCAGGGGCGGCAGACCCAGTACTTC. The V gene is TRBV6-5, the J gene TRBJ2-5, with a possible D match to TRBD1 (6 bases). The CDR3 covers 13 residues. V was shortened by 4 bases and J by 6 bases, with 12 bases between the two germline ends. The germline V gene encodes CDR1 MNHEY and CDR2 SVGAGI.

The chain joins TRBV10-3 to TRBJ2-5; 8 positions match TRBD2. J lost 4 bases, V lost 0 bases, and 7 bases had no gene match. This CDR3 has 16 amino acids. Germline lookup yields CDR1 ENHRY and CDR2 SYGVKD. The CDR3 sequence is CAISESSRGVGETQYF. Written as DNA, the CDR3 is TGTGCCATCAGTGAGTCATCGCGGGGGGTCGGAGAGACCCAGTACTTC.

This clonotype was observed a handful of times. The chain is built from TRBV7-9 and TRBJ1-1, with D tentatively TRBD1 (6 bases). The germline V gene has CDR1 SEHNR and CDR2 FQNEAQ (reference sequence). The CDR3 is made up of 14 amino acids. V shed 3 bases and J shed 1 base, with 9 bases lying between them. DNA for the CDR3: TGTGCCAGCAGCTTCGGACAGACGAACACTGAAGCTTTCTTT. Protein sequence: CASSFGQTNTEAFF.

This clonotype was counted only a few times. The V call is TRBV19, the J call TRBJ1-1; D is unclear. The CDR3 covers 13 residues. Germline assignment: CDR1 LNHDA and CDR2 SQIVND (reference sequence). Trimming cost V 8 bases and J 5 bases, with 15 bases left between them. The CDR3 DNA reads TGTGCCAGTGCCCGGGCGCTTCGTACTGAAGCTTTCTTT. It specifies CASARALRTEAFF.

A few counts support this clonotype. The genes are TRBV7-9 and TRBJ1-3; 8 nucleotides line up with TRBD1. CDR1 and CDR2 (germline): SEHNR, FQNEAQ (reference sequence). J gave up 4 bases and V 5 bases, and 4 bases lay outside the gene matches. The CDR3 runs to 14 residues. The CDR3: CASSRQGAGNTIYF. In DNA form, the CDR3 reads TGTGCCAGCAGCCGCCAGGGGGCCGGAAACACCATATATTTT.

This clonotype was detected many times. The rearrangement joins TRBV12-3 or TRBV12-4 to TRBJ1-2, with a weak D call TRBD1 (5 bases). V lost 6 bases and J lost 4, with 12 bases in between. The CDR3 is 13 amino acids. The CDR3 DNA sequence: TGTGCCAGCAGCCTCGGGGCCAGCTATGGCTACACCTTC. It encodes CASSLGASYGYTF.

This rearrangement joins TRBV7-3 to TRBJ2-1; D might be TRBD2 (7 bases). Trimming took off 4 bases at V and 3 bases at J, with 16 bases between the two ends. This CDR3 has 16 residues. From germline, CDR1 is SGHTA and CDR2 FQGTGA. The CDR3 reads CASSSARGGYYNEQFF. CDR3 sequence (DNA): TGTGCCAGCAGCTCGGCAAGGGGGGGTTACTACAATGAGCAGTTCTTC. Filled out from reference TRBV7-3 and TRBJ2-1, the complete variable domain reads GAGVSQTPSNKVTEKGKYVELRCDPISGHTALYWYRQSLGQGPEFLIYFQGTGAADDSGLPNDRFFAVRPEGSVSTLKIQRTERGDSAVYLCASSSARGGYYNEQFFGPGTRLTVL.

The CDR3 nucleotides are TGTGCCAGCTCACCAGTGGGTCTCTCTGGAAACACCATATATTTT. This codes for CASSPVGLSGNTIYF. The chain couples TRBV18 to TRBJ1-3; D gene unclear. V lost 2 bases and J lost 0, with 8 bases in between. Per germline, CDR1 KGHSH and CDR2 LQKENI. The CDR3 covers 15 residues.

This clonotype appeared a few times. The chain couples TRBV29-1 to TRBJ2-5, with no clear D. From germline, CDR1 is SQVTM and CDR2 ANQGSEA. V lost 3 bases, J lost 1 base, and 9 bases lay in between. The CDR3 runs 13 residues. The chain's CDR3 is CSVDAAAQETQYF. For the CDR3, the DNA is TGCAGCGTTGATGCGGCTGCCCAAGAGACCCAGTACTTC. The variable domain in full, completed from reference TRBV29-1 and TRBJ2-5, reads SAVISQKPSRDICQRGTSLTIQCQVDSQVTMMFWYRQQPGQSLTLIATANQGSEATYESGFVIDKFPISRPNLTFSTLTVSNMSPEDSSIYLCSVDAAAQETQYFGPGTRLLVL.

The chain carries TRBV20-1 and TRBJ1-4, with D possibly TRBD1 on 5 matching bases. The CDR3 spans 14 residues. Germline lookup yields CDR1 DFQATT and CDR2 SNEGSKA (reference sequence). Trimming took 6 bases from V and 3 from J, leaving 14 bases between them. CDR3 in DNA: TGCAGTGCATCTCCTTCGGGGCCTAATGAAAAACTGTTTTTT. This encodes CSASPSGPNEKLFF.

The V call is TRBV20-1, the J call TRBJ2-5, with 7 bases identical to TRBD1. The CDR3 contains 14 residues. Germline V gene sequence: CDR1 DFQATT, CDR2 SNEGSKA (reference sequence). The ends lost 6 bases at V and 1 base at J; junction bases unmatched: 8. The CDR3 sequence is CSALLQGTQETQYF. DNA for the CDR3: TGCAGTGCCCTTTTACAGGGGACCCAAGAGACCCAGTACTTC.

There are a few counts of this clonotype. V and J are TRBV29-1 and TRBJ2-5; 7 positions agree with TRBD2. The germline V gene encodes CDR1 SQVTM and CDR2 ANQGSEA. The CDR3 has 17 residues. The CDR3 loop is CSAPSTPVAGVQETQYF. DNA of the CDR3: TGCAGTGCCCCTTCGACCCCTGTAGCGGGCGTCCAAGAGACCCAGTACTTC.

This clonotype was observed a handful of times. This chain uses TRBV9 with TRBJ1-2, with 7 nucleotides matching TRBD1. Germline CDR1 SGDLS, CDR2 YYNGEE. The CDR3 runs to 16 residues. V shed 0 bases and J 8 bases; nucleotides not matched to a gene: 13. The DNA of the CDR3 is TGTGCCAGCAGCGTAGTAAGTCCAGGGGGAAGAGGAGGCTACACCTTC. It encodes CASSVVSPGGRGGYTF.

The chain joins TRBV5-1 to TRBJ1-2; the D gene is possibly TRBD1 (6 bases). Germline V gene data show CDR1 as SGHRS and CDR2 as YFSETQ. CDR3 size: 15 residues. The V gene lost 0 bases and the J gene lost 4 bases, with 13 bases spanning the gap. The CDR3 DNA follows: TGCGCCAGCAGCTTGGGGGGGCCGGGGAGCTATGGCTACACCTTC. It codes for CASSLGGPGSYGYTF.

This clonotype was counted only a few times. V gene TRBV29-1 combines with J gene TRBJ1-5; D unresolved. Germline CDR1 and CDR2: SQVTM and ANQGSEA. V was clipped by 0 bases and J by 1 base, with 7 bases between them. This CDR3 contains 14 residues. The CDR3 DNA is TGCAGCGTTGAAGAAACGGGAAGCAATCAGCCCCAGCATTTT. It codes for CSVEETGSNQPQHF.